This T cell receptor beta chain emerged from a study of T cell repertoires in cytomegalovirus infection (dated by TCRdb to between 2018 and 2021). Study-wide context: Alongside well-studied HLA-B-restricted epitopes, the peptide stimulations were aimed at recently identified HLA-C-restricted CMV epitopes, whose presentation resists viral immunomodulation. Because public TCR beta signatures pointed to carriage of CMV infection together with the matching HLA type, the HLA type of each donor mattered for the analysis. The paper as a whole reports these results and caveats: In the ex vivo response, HLA-C-restricted CMV-specific TCR beta clonotypes were dominant, and in two of eight donors the single most frequent clonotype came from this HLA-C-restricted group. In both this cohort and an independent cohort of several hundred donors, the cumulative frequency of public TCR beta family members distinguished carriers of CMV infection plus the relevant HLA type.

V and J lose 3 bases and 10 bases, and a span of 10 bases separates them. The germline V gene (reference sequence) sets CDR1 to MNHEY and CDR2 to SMNVEV. The CDR3 spans 12 residues, from the cysteine through the phenylalanine. Solely the CDR3 DNA is kept, with 36 bases framed from the first base. Explained via the paper, the treatment or condition label denotes: in vitro stimulation with specific CMV peptide epitopes to enrich CMV-specific T cells. This clonotype was detected a few times. Its antigen is currently not known. There are no base qualities to consult, and no much larger clone falls within one base. TCRdb names Illumina HiSeq 1500 as the instrument used. Through fastp at Q25 and MiXCR, TCRdb rebuilt clones from the public reads, retaining in-frame beta chains. Rows with one shared CDR3 protein collapse into an entry with the most common genes and DNA. Here the sample has around 800,000 distinct CDR3 sequences; approximately 32% occur a single time. The ten largest clones add up to around 12% of the sample.

This receptor was obtained from a human donor in good health (CMV status not recorded). Some clones in this sample may be carry-over from other donors' samples. The source material was cultured CD8+ T cells from PBMCs, sampled from culture after CMV antigen stimulation. The chain joins TRBV27 to TRBJ2-1; too little of a D gene remains to name it. The nucleotide sequence is TGTGCCAGCAGTTTCGGCAGAGAAGAGCAGTTCTTC. Its amino acids are CASSFGREEQFF.